The present TCR beta chain was sequenced within a study of T cells after posttransplantation cyclophosphamide. The V end lost 4 bases, the J end lost 3 bases, and 16 bases lay between the germline ends. The V gene's germline CDR1 is SGDLS and CDR2 YYNGEE. The length of the CDR3 is 15 residues. Treatment was busulfan-fludarabine conditioning, a marrow graft, and cyclophosphamide on days +3 and +4. Repertoires were generated with immunoSEQ multiplex PCR, while TCRdb's copy carries only in-frame clones and drops some. The data show approximately 5,100 clones, with none appearing a single time. Overall study results and limits: Donor CD8+ memory clones often dominated recipient blood repertoires at later times. Tissue-infiltrating T cells from skin or gut overlapped little with blood T cells.

This clone was observed at least ten times. What it binds is not known. This receptor was identified in a male patient between 55 and 70 years old who received an allogeneic stem cell transplant from a related donor, was CMV-positive, and had acute GVHD only. These T cells may partly come from the graft donor. Specimen: PBMCs, collected around 380 days after allogeneic stem cell transplant with posttransplant cyclophosphamide. The rearrangement uses TRBV9 and TRBJ1-2; D gene uncertain. CDR3 in DNA: TGTGCCAGCAGCCCATACGGGGTGGGGTACTATGGCTACACCTTC. Its translation: CASSPYGVGYYGYTF.